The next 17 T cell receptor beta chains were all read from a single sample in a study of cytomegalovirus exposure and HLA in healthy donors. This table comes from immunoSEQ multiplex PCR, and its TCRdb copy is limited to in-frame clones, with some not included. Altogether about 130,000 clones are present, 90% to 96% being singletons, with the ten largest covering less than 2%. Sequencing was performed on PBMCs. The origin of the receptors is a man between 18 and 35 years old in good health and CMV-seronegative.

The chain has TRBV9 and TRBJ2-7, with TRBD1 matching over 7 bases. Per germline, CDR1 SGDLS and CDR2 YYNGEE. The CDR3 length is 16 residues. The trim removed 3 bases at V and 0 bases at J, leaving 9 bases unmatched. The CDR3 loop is CASSGEVTGSSYEQYF. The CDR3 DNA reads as TGTGCCAGCAGCGGCGAGGTGACAGGGTCCTCCTACGAGCAGTACTTC.

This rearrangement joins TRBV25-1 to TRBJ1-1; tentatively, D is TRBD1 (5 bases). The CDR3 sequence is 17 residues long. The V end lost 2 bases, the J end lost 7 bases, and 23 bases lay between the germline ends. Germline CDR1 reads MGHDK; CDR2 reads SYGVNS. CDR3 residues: CASSEVGQGFGRSEAFF. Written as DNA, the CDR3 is TGTGCCAGCAGTGAAGTAGGGCAGGGATTTGGAAGGAGTGAAGCTTTCTTT.

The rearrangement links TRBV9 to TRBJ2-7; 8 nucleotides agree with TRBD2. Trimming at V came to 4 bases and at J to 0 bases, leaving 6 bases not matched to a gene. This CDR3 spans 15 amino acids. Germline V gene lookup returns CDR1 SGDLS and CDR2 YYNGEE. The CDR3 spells CASSPREGGSYEQYF. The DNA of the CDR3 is TGTGCCAGCAGCCCCCGGGAGGGGGGCTCCTACGAGCAGTACTTC.

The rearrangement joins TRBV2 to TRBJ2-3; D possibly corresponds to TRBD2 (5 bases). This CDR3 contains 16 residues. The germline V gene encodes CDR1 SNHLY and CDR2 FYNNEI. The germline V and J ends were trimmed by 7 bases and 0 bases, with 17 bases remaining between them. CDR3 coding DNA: TGTGCCAGCACGGGCACCGGGATAGCTAGCACAGATACGCAGTATTTT. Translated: CASTGTGIASTDTQYF. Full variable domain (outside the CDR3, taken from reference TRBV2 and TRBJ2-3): EPEVTQTPSHQVTQMGQEVILRCVPISNHLYFYWYRQILGQKVEFLVSFYNNEISEKSEIFDDQFSVERPDGSNFTLKIRSTKLEDSAMYFCASTGTGIASTDTQYFGPGTRLTVL.

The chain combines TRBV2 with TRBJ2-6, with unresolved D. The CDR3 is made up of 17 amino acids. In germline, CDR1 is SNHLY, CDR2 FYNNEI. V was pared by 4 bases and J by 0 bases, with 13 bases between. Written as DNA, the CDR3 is TGTGCCAGCAGTGGCACGGTCCTTAGCTCTGGGGCCAACGTCCTGACTTTC. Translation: CASSGTVLSSGANVLTF.

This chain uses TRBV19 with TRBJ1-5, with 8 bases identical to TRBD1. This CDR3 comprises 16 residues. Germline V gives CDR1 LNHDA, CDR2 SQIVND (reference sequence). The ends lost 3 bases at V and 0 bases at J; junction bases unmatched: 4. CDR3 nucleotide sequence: TGTGCCAGTAGTATTGGACAGGGTTATAGCAATCAGCCCCAGCATTTT. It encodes CASSIGQGYSNQPQHF.

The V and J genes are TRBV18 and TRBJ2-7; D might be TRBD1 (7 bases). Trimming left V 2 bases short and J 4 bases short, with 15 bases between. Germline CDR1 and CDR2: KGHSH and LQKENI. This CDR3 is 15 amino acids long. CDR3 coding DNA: TGTGCCAGCTCACCAATCGCGGGACAGTTTTACGAGCAGTACTTC. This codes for CASSPIAGQFYEQYF.

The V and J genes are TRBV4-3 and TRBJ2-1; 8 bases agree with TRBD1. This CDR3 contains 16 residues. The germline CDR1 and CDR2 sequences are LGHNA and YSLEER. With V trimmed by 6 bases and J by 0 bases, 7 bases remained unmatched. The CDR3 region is CASRRNRGSSYNEQFF. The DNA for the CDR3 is TGCGCCAGCAGACGGAACAGGGGGAGCTCCTACAATGAGCAGTTCTTC.

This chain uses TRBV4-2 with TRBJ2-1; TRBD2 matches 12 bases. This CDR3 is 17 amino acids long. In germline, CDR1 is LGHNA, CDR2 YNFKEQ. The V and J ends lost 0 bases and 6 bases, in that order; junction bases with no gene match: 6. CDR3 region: CASSQESKLAGGNEQFF. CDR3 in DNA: TGTGCCAGCAGCCAAGAAAGCAAACTAGCGGGAGGCAATGAGCAGTTCTTC.

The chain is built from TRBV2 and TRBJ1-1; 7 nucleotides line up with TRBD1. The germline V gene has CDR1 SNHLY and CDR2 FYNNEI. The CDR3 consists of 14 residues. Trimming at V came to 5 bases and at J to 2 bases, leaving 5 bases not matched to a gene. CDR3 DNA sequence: TGTGCCAGCAGTCGAGGGGGCAGTAACACTGAAGCTTTCTTT. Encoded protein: CASSRGGSNTEAFF. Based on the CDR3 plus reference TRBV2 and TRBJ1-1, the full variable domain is EPEVTQTPSHQVTQMGQEVILRCVPISNHLYFYWYRQILGQKVEFLVSFYNNEISEKSEIFDDQFSVERPDGSNFTLKIRSTKLEDSAMYFCASSRGGSNTEAFFGQGTRLTVV.

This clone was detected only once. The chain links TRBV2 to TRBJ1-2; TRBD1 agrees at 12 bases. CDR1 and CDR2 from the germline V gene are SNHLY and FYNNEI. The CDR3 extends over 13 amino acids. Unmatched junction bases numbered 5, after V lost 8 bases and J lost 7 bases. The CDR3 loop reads CASYRDRGLGYTF. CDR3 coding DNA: TGTGCCAGCTACCGGGACAGGGGGCTTGGCTACACCTTC.

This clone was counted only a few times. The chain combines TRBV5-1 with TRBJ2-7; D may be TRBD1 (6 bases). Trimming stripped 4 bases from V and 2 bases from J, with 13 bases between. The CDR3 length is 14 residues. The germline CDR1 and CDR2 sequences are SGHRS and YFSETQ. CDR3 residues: CASSTGSLTYEQYF. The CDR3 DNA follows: TGCGCCAGCAGCACAGGGTCCCTTACCTACGAGCAGTACTTC.

CDR3 amino acids: CASSFKQGARYGYTF. The CDR3 coding sequence is TGTGCCAGCAGTTTTAAACAGGGGGCGAGGTATGGCTACACCTTC. This chain joins TRBV28 and TRBJ1-2, with 9 bases fitting TRBD1. This CDR3 spans 15 amino acids. Per the germline V gene, CDR1 is MDHEN and CDR2 is SYDVKM. V lost 3 bases to trimming and J lost 5 bases; unmatched junction nucleotides: 7.

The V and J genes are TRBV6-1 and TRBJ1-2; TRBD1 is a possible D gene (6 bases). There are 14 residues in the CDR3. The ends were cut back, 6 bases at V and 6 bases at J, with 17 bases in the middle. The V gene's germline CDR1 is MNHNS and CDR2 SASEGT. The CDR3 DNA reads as TGTGCCAGCAGCGATGGCCTGGGGGCGGATGGCTACACCTTC. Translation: CASSDGLGADGYTF.

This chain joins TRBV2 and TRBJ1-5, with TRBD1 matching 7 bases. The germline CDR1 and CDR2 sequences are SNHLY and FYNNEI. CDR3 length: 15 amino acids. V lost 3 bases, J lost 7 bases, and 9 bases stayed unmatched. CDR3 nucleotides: TGTGCCAGCAGTGATGAATACAGGGGCATACAGCCCCAGCATTTT. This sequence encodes CASSDEYRGIQPQHF.

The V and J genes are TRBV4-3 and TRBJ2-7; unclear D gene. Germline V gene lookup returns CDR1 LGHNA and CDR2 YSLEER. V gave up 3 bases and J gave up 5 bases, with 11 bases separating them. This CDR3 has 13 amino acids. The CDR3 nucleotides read TGCGCCAGCAGCCATTCGAGGAGCGACGAGCAGTACTTC. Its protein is CASSHSRSDEQYF.

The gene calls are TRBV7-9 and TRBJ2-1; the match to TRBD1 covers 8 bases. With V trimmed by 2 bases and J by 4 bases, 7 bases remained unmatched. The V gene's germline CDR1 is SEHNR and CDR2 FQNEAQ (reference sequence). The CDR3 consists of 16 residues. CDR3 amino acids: CASSLWTGPLYNEQFF. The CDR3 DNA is TGTGCCAGCAGCTTATGGACAGGGCCGCTTTACAATGAGCAGTTCTTC. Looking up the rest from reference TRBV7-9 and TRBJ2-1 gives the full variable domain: DTGVSQNPRHKITKRGQNVTFRCDPISEHNRLYWYRQTLGQGPEFLTYFQNEAQLEKSRLLSDRFSAERPKGSFSTLEIQRTEQGDSAMYLCASSLWTGPLYNEQFFGPGTRLTVL.